This entry lists 30 T cell receptor beta chains sequenced from one sample in a study of blood T cell repertoires in COVID-19. Profiled with immunoSEQ multiplex PCR; TCRdb holds only in-frame clones, not every one. The repertoire consists of about 230,000 clones, with about 83% occurring once and the leading ten covering approximately 7%. The sequenced sample was peripheral blood. The source of these receptors is a woman aged 45-60 years with acute or convalescent COVID-19.

The chain couples TRBV9 to TRBJ1-3, with D hard to call. Germline V gene sequence: CDR1 SGDLS, CDR2 YYNGEE. V gave up 7 bases and J gave up 2 bases, with 16 bases separating them. This CDR3 is 15 amino acids long. The CDR3 bases are TGTGCCAGCTCTCTCGGCGGAGCTCCTGGAAACACCATATATTTT. Translated, it gives CASSLGGAPGNTIYF.

This clone showed up many times. The gene calls are TRBV27 and TRBJ1-4; weak D call: TRBD1 (5 bases). The CDR3 extends over 16 amino acids. Between the trimmed V and J ends, which lost 3 bases and 8 bases, there was a span of 19 bases. The V gene's germline CDR1 is MNHEY and CDR2 SMNVEV (reference sequence). DNA for the CDR3: TGTGCCAGCAGTTTGCGGGACGGAGGGATACAGGAAAAACTGTTTTTT. Its translation: CASSLRDGGIQEKLFF.

V gene TRBV10-3 combines with J gene TRBJ1-3, with D possibly matching TRBD1 (5 bases). CDR1 and CDR2 (germline): ENHRY, SYGVKD. The V and J ends lost 6 bases and 2 bases respectively, with 17 bases between them. CDR3 length: 16 residues. The CDR3 sequence is CAIRTPSGETGNTIYF. DNA of the CDR3: TGTGCCATCAGGACCCCTTCGGGGGAAACTGGAAACACCATATATTTT.

The chain employs TRBV4-1 and TRBJ1-3; a weak D match, TRBD1 (5 bases). V was cut by 2 bases and J by 4 bases, with 12 bases left in between. CDR3 length: 15 amino acids. Germline CDR1 MGHRA, CDR2 YSYEKL. CDR3 in amino acids: CASSQLQGAGNTIYF. The CDR3 nucleotides are TGCGCCAGCAGCCAACTCCAAGGGGCCGGAAACACCATATATTTT.

This clone is labeled as medium-sized. The chain has TRBV27 and TRBJ2-3; tentatively, D is TRBD2 (6 bases). Per the germline V gene, CDR1 is MNHEY and CDR2 is SMNVEV (reference sequence). The CDR3 is 15 residues long. V was shortened by 4 bases and J by 4 bases, with 15 bases between the two germline ends. CDR3 residues: CASSYRDSGPDTQYF. The CDR3 DNA is TGTGCCAGCAGTTATCGGGACTCAGGGCCAGATACGCAGTATTTT.

The rearrangement uses TRBV28 and TRBJ2-3; maybe TRBD2 (5 bases). The V gene lost 2 bases and the J gene lost 2 bases, with 11 bases spanning the gap. The CDR3 sequence is 15 residues long. The germline CDR1 and CDR2 sequences are MDHEN and SYDVKM. The chain's CDR3 is CASSLTLGATDTQYF. The CDR3 region has the DNA TGTGCCAGCAGTTTAACCTTGGGAGCCACAGATACGCAGTATTTT.

The chain employs TRBV24-1 and TRBJ2-3; TRBD1 is a possible D gene (6 bases). V was trimmed by 2 bases and J by 5 bases, leaving 13 bases between them. This CDR3 has 15 residues. Germline values: CDR1 KGHDR, CDR2 SFDVKD. The CDR3 is CATSDSGAGIDTQYF. The CDR3 nucleotides are TGTGCCACCAGTGATTCAGGGGCTGGGATAGATACGCAGTATTTT.

CDR3 in amino acids: CAWISGSSYNEQFF. The CDR3 bases are TGTGCCTGGATATCTGGCAGCTCCTACAATGAGCAGTTCTTC. The chain uses TRBV30 and TRBJ2-1; D ambiguous. Germline V gene sequence: CDR1 GTSNPN, CDR2 SVGIG (reference sequence). Deletions cut 4 bases from V and 0 bases from J, with 10 bases between. CDR3 length: 14 residues.

The chain is built from TRBV6-5 and TRBJ1-6; D possibly corresponds to TRBD1 (6 bases). The V and J ends lost 6 bases and 9 bases respectively, with 9 bases between them. The germline CDR1 and CDR2 sequences are MNHEY and SVGAGI. The CDR3 consists of 12 residues. The CDR3 bases are TGTGCCAGCAGGACAGGATCTTCACCCCTCCACTTT. This encodes CASRTGSSPLHF.

This clone was detected a few times. The rearrangement uses TRBV5-1 and TRBJ1-6; 7 bases are shared with TRBD1. The V segment lost 4 bases and the J segment 14 bases; nucleotides outside the gene matches: 9. The length of the CDR3 is 13 residues. Germline V CDR1 and CDR2: SGHRS, YFSETQ. CDR3 nucleotides: TGCGCCAGCAGCGGAGGGACAGCTCCATCCCTCCACTTT. It yields the protein CASSGGTAPSLHF. Based on the CDR3 plus reference TRBV5-1 and TRBJ1-6, the full variable domain is KAGVTQTPRYLIKTRGQQVTLSCSPISGHRSVSWYQQTPGQGLQFLFEYFSETQRNKGNFPGRFSGRQFSNSRSEMNVSTLELGDSALYLCASSGGTAPSLHFGNGTRLTVT.

This clone was found many times. This chain uses TRBV2 with TRBJ1-5; 9 bases fit TRBD1. The junction had 6 bases not matched to a gene; V was cut back by 5 bases and J by 7 bases. This CDR3 region has 14 residues. Germline V lookup: CDR1 SNHLY, CDR2 FYNNEI. The CDR3 region has the DNA TGTGCCAGCAGTCGGACAGGGGCCGAGCAGCCCCAGCATTTT. It codes for CASSRTGAEQPQHF.

This clone came up once. The chain has TRBV4-3 and TRBJ2-1; TRBD2 might be the D (6 bases). The germline V gene encodes CDR1 LGHNA and CDR2 YSLEER. This CDR3 has 17 residues. Trimming took off 1 base at V and 0 bases at J, with 13 bases between the two ends. CDR3 region: CASSQVFSGSSYNEQFF. DNA of the CDR3: TGCGCCAGCAGCCAAGTGTTCTCCGGGAGCTCCTACAATGAGCAGTTCTTC.

The chain couples TRBV7-9 to TRBJ1-3; 9 bases align to TRBD1. Trimming took 0 bases from V and 1 from J; bases not matched to a gene: 7. The CDR3 length is 18 residues. Germline assignment: CDR1 SEHNR and CDR2 FQNEAQ (reference sequence). CDR3 protein: CASSLAQGARVSGNTIYF. CDR3 coding DNA: TGTGCCAGCAGCTTAGCACAGGGGGCTAGAGTTTCTGGAAACACCATATATTTT.

This rearrangement joins TRBV15 to TRBJ2-5, with TRBD2 as a possible D gene (5 bases). The CDR3 extends over 15 amino acids. Germline values: CDR1 LNHNV, CDR2 YYDKDF (reference sequence). V was shortened by 0 bases and J by 1 base, with 9 bases between the two germline ends. The CDR3 DNA is TGTGCCACCAGCAGAGATCTACTAGTCCAAGAGACCCAGTACTTC. It yields the protein CATSRDLLVQETQYF.

This chain joins TRBV3-1 (or the pseudogene TRBV3-2) and TRBJ1-5, with a tentative D call TRBD1 (6 bases). The germline V gene encodes CDR1 LGHDT and CDR2 YNNKEL (reference sequence). The CDR3 totals 13 residues. V lost 10 bases and J lost 9, with 19 bases in between. CDR3 sequence (DNA): TGTGCCATCCTCAACAGGGACCTCGGGCCCCAGCATTTT. Residues: CAILNRDLGPQHF.

This sequence joins TRBV5-1 and TRBJ2-2; TRBD1 agrees at 9 bases. The CDR3 runs 18 residues. Germline V lookup: CDR1 SGHRS, CDR2 YFSETQ. V was clipped by 4 bases and J by 0 bases; unmatched bases: 10. The CDR3: CASSRGDRESSNTGELFF. CDR3 DNA: TGCGCCAGCAGCAGGGGGGACAGGGAATCTTCGAACACCGGGGAGCTGTTTTTT.

This clone was observed a few times. The chain joins TRBV27 to TRBJ1-6, with 7 bases fitting TRBD1. Trimming removed 5 bases from V and 8 bases from J; junction bases left unmatched: 3. This CDR3 comprises 13 residues. The germline V gene has CDR1 MNHEY and CDR2 SMNVEV (reference sequence). The CDR3 nucleotides are TGTGCCAGCAGTCACGACAGGGATTCACCCCTCCACTTT. This sequence encodes CASSHDRDSPLHF.

This chain connects TRBV7-9 to TRBJ1-3, with TRBD1 matching over 7 bases. Germline CDR1 reads SEHNR; CDR2 reads FQNEAQ (reference sequence). The CDR3 loop spans 15 amino acids. The J segment lost 4 bases and the V segment lost 1 base, leaving 4 bases of the junction unmatched. CDR3 nucleotide sequence: TGTGCCAGCAGCTTAGTAGGGGGCCCGGGAAACACCATATATTTT. As protein: CASSLVGGPGNTIYF.

In this sample, this clone turned up a few times. This chain uses TRBV15 with TRBJ2-5; TRBD1 is a possible D gene (6 bases). V lost 4 bases, J lost 2 bases, and 17 bases lay in between. Per the germline V gene, CDR1 is LNHNV and CDR2 is YYDKDF (reference sequence). CDR3 length equals 16 residues. The CDR3 coding sequence is TGTGCCACCAGCATTGCAAGGGGGAGAGGACAAGAGACCCAGTACTTC. Translated: CATSIARGRGQETQYF.

The DNA for the CDR3 is TGTGCCAGTAGTATACACTACTCCAATCAGCCCCAGCATTTT. It yields the protein CASSIHYSNQPQHF. V is TRBV19 and J is TRBJ1-5; no reliable D call. Deletions cut 2 bases from V and 3 bases from J, with 8 bases between. Per germline, CDR1 LNHDA and CDR2 SQIVND (reference sequence). This CDR3 has 14 amino acids.

The chain joins TRBV18 to TRBJ1-2; D is possibly TRBD1 (6 bases). V lost 6 bases and J lost 4, with 15 bases in between. This CDR3 is 14 amino acids long. Germline values: CDR1 KGHSH, CDR2 LQKENI. The CDR3: CASSHGGGIYGYTF. Here the CDR3 DNA reads TGTGCCAGCTCCCACGGGGGGGGCATCTATGGCTACACCTTC.

This clone appeared a single time. The V call is TRBV9, the J call TRBJ2-3, with 10 nucleotides matching TRBD2. Germline V lookup: CDR1 SGDLS, CDR2 YYNGEE. The CDR3 consists of 14 residues. V lost 5 bases, J lost 8 bases, and 8 bases stayed unmatched. CDR3 sequence reads: CASRSSGGEGTQYF. CDR3 sequence (DNA): TGTGCCAGCAGATCTAGCGGGGGCGAAGGTACGCAGTATTTT.

This clone was picked up one time. The chain couples TRBV7-9 to TRBJ1-2; TRBD1 is a possible D gene (5 bases). CDR3 length: 15 residues. Germline CDR1 reads SEHNR; CDR2 reads FQNEAQ (reference sequence). With 5 bases removed from V and 6 bases from J, the gap between germline ends came to 19 bases. The CDR3 spells CASSPKGAPLDGYTF. The CDR3 nucleotides are TGTGCCAGCAGCCCCAAAGGGGCCCCCTTGGATGGCTACACCTTC.

This clone was seen once. The chain uses TRBV5-6 and TRBJ2-7; no firm D call. The CDR3 spans 12 residues. Germline assignment: CDR1 SGHDT and CDR2 YYEEEE. V was trimmed by 0 bases and J by 5 bases, leaving 6 bases between them. CDR3 coding DNA: TGTGCCAGCAGCTTGGTTTCCAACGAGCAGTACTTC. Amino acids: CASSLVSNEQYF.

This clone was recorded only once. The chain joins TRBV7-2 to TRBJ1-1; maybe TRBD1 (6 bases). Germline V gene data show CDR1 as SGHTA and CDR2 as FQGNSA. The germline V and J ends were trimmed by 5 bases and 10 bases, with 17 bases remaining between them. The CDR3 sequence is 13 residues long. CDR3 DNA: TGTGCCAGCAGCCCATTGGGGGGGGGCTCAGCTTTCTTT. This translates into CASSPLGGGSAFF.

The gene calls are TRBV6-5 and TRBJ2-2; TRBD1 agrees at 10 bases. The CDR3 covers 15 residues. V shed 6 bases, J shed 8 bases, and the junction held 9 bases outside the gene matches. Germline lookup yields CDR1 MNHEY and CDR2 SVGAGI. The CDR3 loop is CASRSGTGASGELFF. The CDR3 bases are TGTGCCAGCAGGTCCGGGACAGGGGCATCGGGGGAGCTGTTTTTT.

The V call is TRBV19, the J call TRBJ1-2, with D uncertain. Trimming removed 5 bases at V and 2 bases at J, with 9 bases between. The CDR3 sequence is 13 residues long. From germline, CDR1 is LNHDA and CDR2 SQIVND (reference sequence). CDR3 in DNA: TGTGCCAGTAGTCGTAGCTCAAACTATGGCTACACCTTC. Translation gives CASSRSSNYGYTF.

V gene TRBV5-1 combines with J gene TRBJ2-1, with 8 bases fitting TRBD1. Germline V gene sequence: CDR1 SGHRS, CDR2 YFSETQ. The V gene end was trimmed by 5 bases and the J gene end by 4 bases; junction bases not matched to a gene: 11. The CDR3 spans 16 residues. CDR3 protein: CASRADSGGSYNEQFF. The CDR3 DNA sequence: TGCGCCAGCAGGGCCGATTCAGGGGGCTCTTACAATGAGCAGTTCTTC.

V and J are TRBV5-6 and TRBJ1-3; 7 bases agree with TRBD1. This CDR3 region has 14 residues. Germline V CDR1 and CDR2: SGHDT, YYEEEE. Losses at the gene ends were 2 bases for V and 2 bases for J; bases not matched to a gene: 1. CDR3 amino acids: CASSLRGPGNTIYF. The CDR3 coding sequence is TGTGCCAGCAGCTTAAGGGGGCCTGGAAACACCATATATTTT.

The rearrangement links TRBV7-2 to TRBJ2-1, with 12 bases aligning to TRBD1. V trimming: 6 bases; J trimming: 4 bases; junction bases outside the gene matches: 4. This CDR3 spans 15 amino acids. Per the germline V gene, CDR1 is SGHTA and CDR2 is FQGNSA. The CDR3: CASSSGQGAYNEQFF. The CDR3 nucleotides read TGTGCCAGCAGTTCGGGACAGGGGGCGTACAATGAGCAGTTCTTC.